Described below is a single T cell receptor (beta chain) sequence and its context. This entry is derived from a study of blood T cell repertoires in COVID-19. The wider study: COVID-19 samples, acute and convalescent, were from the United States, Italy and Spain. PBMCs, B-cell-depleted T cells, or T cells provided the cDNA or gDNA that made up the material.

Followed longitudinally, the Seattle patients had been enrolled during active infection. Sequencing used immunoSEQ multiplex PCR; TCRdb keeps in-frame clones, though not all of them. The sample carries about 160,000 clones, over 80% recorded once. V dropped 0 bases and J dropped 4 bases, with 12 bases sitting between them. Germline values: CDR1 KGHSH, CDR2 LQKENI. The CDR3 covers 16 residues. This sequence joins TRBV18 and TRBJ2-2, with D perhaps TRBD1 (6 bases). Sequencing input: peripheral blood. This TCR was recovered from a man aged 25 to 40 with COVID-19, enrolled during active disease. CDR3 loop: CASSPPRTATTGELFF. Written as DNA, the CDR3 is TGTGCCAGCTCACCACCGAGGACAGCTACCACCGGGGAGCTGTTTTTT.